This TCR beta chain was observed in a study of blood T cells in healthy people across ages (dated by TCRdb to about 2015). Looking at the study overall: In model experiments, roughly one uniquely barcoded TCR beta cDNA molecule per two T cells was captured by template switching. Age-related changes in TCR beta repertoire diversity were measured in the study by deep sequencing normalized with unique cDNA molecular identifiers. The donors were divided into four age groups: young (average roughly 15 years), middle-aged (under 40), aged (62) and long-lived (82). To avoid experimental bias, donors of different ages were spread randomly across the sequencing lanes. Using the same blood draw, the study looked at two additional independent replicas of 1 million unique cDNA reads for two donors, one aged 18 to 30 and the other aged 80 or older. What the authors observed across the whole study: Observed TCR beta diversity correlated strongly with the percentage of naive T cells measured by flow cytometry. Donor CMV infection status was unknown, potentially confounding age-related changes in expanded clonotypes. Compared with the aged group, the long-lived group had more naive CD4+ T cells, fewer expanded clones and increased TCR diversity, a pattern suggesting age selection. Total diversity estimates from one million sequenced T cells were considered lower bounds and underestimates. Observed TCR beta diversity per million T cells fell roughly linearly with age, and a significant reduction was already apparent by age around 44. Conclusive comparison of naive and antigen-experienced compartments was prevented by the profiling of bulk unsorted PBMCs.

The method behind the library was 5' RACE. Sequencing took place on an Illumina HiSeq 2500. The second PCR ran for about 6 to 12 cycles and used a J-beta primer mix along with a sample-barcoded 5' primer. Each TCR beta cDNA molecule received a unique molecular identifier from a template-switch 5' adaptor carrying 12 random nucleotides. At least 2.5 million CDR3-containing paired-end reads were obtained from each sample. All of the RNA was converted into first-strand cDNA using the Mint cDNA synthesis kit, with a TRBC-specific oligonucleotide serving as the primer. Following uracil-DNA glycosylase treatment, all cDNA underwent a first 18-cycle PCR with the universal primers M1SS and BC2_uni_R. The study's own analysis went as follows. Each sample was normalized by randomly selecting 1 million high-quality reads, each carrying a distinct molecular identifier. Instead of being binned into consensus sequences, reads with shared molecular identifiers were discarded. MiTCR, set to a Q25 quality threshold and the strictest error-elimination algorithm, was used for CDR3 identification, clonotype clustering and error correction. A nonparametric unseen species model with Euler transformation was used to estimate lower-bound total TCR beta diversity. TCRdb trimmed public reads at Q25 via fastp, called clones via MiXCR and kept in-frame beta chains. Entries that share a CDR3 protein sequence are merged under the most common genes and DNA. For this entry, the V and J calls and clone size follow TCRdb and not the study's own pipeline. This sample lists fewer than 750,000 distinct CDR3 sequences; 40% to 55% were detected once. Clones ranked in the top ten supply around 25% of the sample.

Donors were a few dozen systemically healthy Caucasian individuals from Russia aged roughly 6 to 90 years. Each donor gave around 9.8 milliliters of peripheral blood, collected into EDTA-treated Vacutainer tubes. Ficoll-Paque density-gradient centrifugation was used to isolate PBMCs, with at least 7 million per sample. Total RNA was extracted from PBMCs with Trizol reagent, with at least 6 micrograms obtained per sample. For every donor, an aliquot of PBMCs went through flow cytometry to measure the percentages of naive CD45RAhigh/CD27high T cells. Comment on this clonotype: Its binding antigen is unknown. No quality values exist for individual bases; no much larger clone is one base distant.

Sequencing used blood. This TCR derives from an older man in good health.

The encoded CDR3 is CASSSQTSGKQFF. The nucleotide sequence reads TGTGCCAGCAGCTCACAGACTAGCGGTAAGCAGTTCTTC. Recombination joined TRBV7-2 with TRBJ2-1; TRBD2 fits 9 bases in the junction. The CDR3 runs 13 amino acids, cysteine and phenylalanine included. The read is trimmed to its CDR3 DNA, 39 bases read in frame from base 1. CDR1 is given as SGHTA and CDR2 as FQGNSA, both from the germline V gene. For this chain, trimming is 4 bases at the V end and 11 bases at the J end, and the number of junction bases without a gene match is 6.